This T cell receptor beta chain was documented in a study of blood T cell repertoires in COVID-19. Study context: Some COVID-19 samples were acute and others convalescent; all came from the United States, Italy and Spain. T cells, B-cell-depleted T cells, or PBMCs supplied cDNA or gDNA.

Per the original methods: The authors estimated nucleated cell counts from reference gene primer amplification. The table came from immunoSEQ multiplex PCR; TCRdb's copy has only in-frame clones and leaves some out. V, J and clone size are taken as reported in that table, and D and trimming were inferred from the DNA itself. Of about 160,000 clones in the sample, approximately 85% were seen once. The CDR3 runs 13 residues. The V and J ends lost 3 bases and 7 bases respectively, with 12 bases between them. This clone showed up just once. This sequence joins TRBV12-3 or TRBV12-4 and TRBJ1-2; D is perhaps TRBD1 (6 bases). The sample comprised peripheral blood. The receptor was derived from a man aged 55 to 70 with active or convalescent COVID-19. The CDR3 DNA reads TGTGCCAGCAGTTTGGGGTTAGGGGGTGGCTACACCTTC. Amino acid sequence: CASSLGLGGGYTF.